Presented here are 6 T cell receptor beta chains from one specimen sequenced in a study of T-cell reconstitution after alpha-beta-depleted transplantation in children. TCRbeta library preparation incorporated unique molecular identifiers. MiXCR, applied by TCRdb to the PCR reads, yields one record per CDR3 protein. The repertoire has hundreds of thousands of distinct CDR3 sequences, approximately 16% of them found once; the top ten carry 1.1%. Here the sequenced sample was PBMCs from the stem cell graft donor, taken from the stem cell graft. Every receptor here comes from a human donor who donated a stem cell graft to a child with acute myeloid leukemia.

The table lists this clonotype with a few counts. The chain recombines TRBV15 with TRBJ2-1, with TRBD2 matching over 8 bases. V lost 3 bases to trimming and J lost 9 bases; unmatched junction nucleotides: 10. CDR3 length: 15 amino acids. Looked up from germline, CDR1 is LNHNV and CDR2 is YYDKDF (reference sequence). The CDR3 loop is CATSSRGGRIGEQFF. CDR3 sequence (DNA): TGTGCCACCAGCAGCCGGGGGGGCCGGATCGGTGAGCAGTTCTTC.

Many counts were recorded for this clonotype. The chain uses TRBV12-3 or TRBV12-4 and TRBJ2-1; 9 bases map to TRBD2. The CDR3 loop spans 15 amino acids. J lost 4 bases, V lost 3 bases, and 4 bases had no gene match. CDR3 residues: CASSLGSGGYNEQFF. The CDR3 DNA reads as TGTGCCAGCAGTTTGGGTAGCGGGGGTTACAATGAGCAGTTCTTC.

The chain joins TRBV6-1 to TRBJ2-1, with D unresolved. The V and J ends lost 4 bases and 5 bases respectively, with 12 bases between them. The germline V gene encodes CDR1 MNHNS and CDR2 SASEGT. This CDR3 has 14 amino acids. The CDR3 loop reads CASSARVGDNEQFF. The CDR3 region has the DNA TGTGCCAGCAGTGCCCGCGTAGGAGACAATGAGCAGTTCTTC.

This clonotype was counted ten times or more. This sequence joins TRBV25-1 and TRBJ2-2; TRBD1 matches at 7 bases. J lost 2 bases, V lost 7 bases, and 4 bases had no gene match. Germline CDR1 reads MGHDK; CDR2 reads SYGVNS. This CDR3 is built from 14 residues. This CDR3 reads CASTGTENTGELFF. The CDR3 DNA sequence: TGTGCCAGCACGGGGACAGAAAACACCGGGGAGCTGTTTTTT.

In this sample, this clonotype turned up many times. The rearrangement uses TRBV20-1 and TRBJ2-2, with D possibly being TRBD2 (5 bases). CDR1 DFQATT and CDR2 SNEGSKA come from the germline V gene (reference sequence). V gave up 7 bases and J gave up 3 bases, with 12 bases separating them. This CDR3 is built from 13 residues. The CDR3 DNA sequence: TGCAGTGTCCGGACTCCCGACACCGGGGAGCTGTTTTTT. This encodes CSVRTPDTGELFF.

This clonotype was seen at least ten times. The CDR3 DNA is TGCAGCGTCAGGCAAGAACCGGGACAGCCTAACACCGGGGAGCTGTTTTTT. It codes for CSVRQEPGQPNTGELFF. The genes are TRBV29-1 and TRBJ2-2, with 7 positions matching TRBD1. From germline, CDR1 is SQVTM and CDR2 ANQGSEA. V lost 6 bases and J lost 2; bases outside the gene matches: 15. There are 17 residues in the CDR3.